This record covers a single TCR beta chain. Its antigen is currently unknown. Generated by immunoSEQ multiplex PCR, the TCRdb table keeps only in-frame clones and is missing some. Altogether about 85,000 clones are present, around 85% being singletons, with the ten largest covering 4.5%. The CDR3 loop spans 14 amino acids. V shed 4 bases and J shed 0 bases, with 8 bases lying between them. The germline V gene encodes CDR1 MGHRA and CDR2 YSYEKL. The record originates from a study of T cell responses to AZD1222 COVID-19 vaccine. Study-level results: Epitopes outside B.1.351 and B.1.1.7 mutated regions reportedly drew nearly half of spike TCRs. Among those given AZD1222, only six were seropositive at baseline.

The sample here was peripheral blood, taken 28 days after the second AZD1222 dose. The chain uses TRBV4-1 and TRBJ2-3; no reliable D call. This clonotype originated in an adult who received the AZD1222 COVID-19 vaccine. The CDR3 protein is CASSPGRSTDTQYF. CDR3 sequence (DNA): TGCGCCAGCAGCCCTGGCAGGAGCACAGATACGCAGTATTTT.